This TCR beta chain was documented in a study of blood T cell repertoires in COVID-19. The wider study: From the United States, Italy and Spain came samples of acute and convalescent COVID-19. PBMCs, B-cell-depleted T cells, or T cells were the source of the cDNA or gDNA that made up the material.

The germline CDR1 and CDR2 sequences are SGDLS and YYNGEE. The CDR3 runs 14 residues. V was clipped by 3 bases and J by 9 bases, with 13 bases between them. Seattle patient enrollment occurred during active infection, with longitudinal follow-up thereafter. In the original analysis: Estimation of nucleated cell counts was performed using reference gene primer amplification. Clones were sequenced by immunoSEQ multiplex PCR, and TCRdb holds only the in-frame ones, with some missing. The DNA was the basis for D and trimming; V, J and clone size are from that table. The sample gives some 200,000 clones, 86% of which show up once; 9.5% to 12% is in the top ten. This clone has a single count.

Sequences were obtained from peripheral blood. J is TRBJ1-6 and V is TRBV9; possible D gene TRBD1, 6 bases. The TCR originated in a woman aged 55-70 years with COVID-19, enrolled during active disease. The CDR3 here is CASSATGTVSPLHF. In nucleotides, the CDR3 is TGTGCCAGCAGCGCCACAGGGACCGTTTCACCCCTCCACTTT.